This T cell receptor beta chain was documented in a study of response to subunit inactivated influenza vaccine. Study outcomes and limitations: Each seasonal flu vaccination may recruit only limited new T cells, authors suggested.

A single record per CDR3 protein comes from TCRdb applying MiXCR to the RT-PCR reads. Seen here are 300,000 to 350,000 distinct CDR3 sequences, 21% observed once, and the top ten hold 10%. This CDR3 has 17 amino acids. Germline V lookup: CDR1 SGHAT, CDR2 FQNNGV. V was pared by 5 bases and J by 5 bases, with 24 bases between. In regard to this clonotype: Its target is not known.

The sequences come from PBMCs from blood, collected about 20 months after vaccination. V is TRBV11-2 and J is TRBJ1-1; tentative D call: TRBD1 (6 bases). The sequence was collected from a man between 45 and 75 years old who received an inactivated influenza vaccine. CDR3 protein: CASSQGQPKRRGTEAFF. CDR3 bases: TGTGCCAGCAGCCAGGGACAACCTAAACGTAGGGGGACTGAAGCTTTCTTT.